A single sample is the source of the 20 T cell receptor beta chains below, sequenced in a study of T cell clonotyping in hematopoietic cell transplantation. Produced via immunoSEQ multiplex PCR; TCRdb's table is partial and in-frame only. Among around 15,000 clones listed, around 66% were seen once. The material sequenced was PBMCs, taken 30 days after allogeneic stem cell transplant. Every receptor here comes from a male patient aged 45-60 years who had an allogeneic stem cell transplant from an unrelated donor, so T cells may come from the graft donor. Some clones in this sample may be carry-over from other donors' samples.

The CDR3 is CASSPIWDDSYEQYF. In DNA, the CDR3 is TGTGCCAGCAGCCCCATTTGGGACGACTCCTACGAGCAGTACTTC. This rearrangement joins TRBV7-2 to TRBJ2-7; D may be TRBD1 or TRBD2 (5 bases each). Germline V gene lookup returns CDR1 SGHTA and CDR2 FQGNSA. V gave up 5 bases and J gave up 0 bases, with 14 bases separating them. This CDR3 is built from 15 residues.

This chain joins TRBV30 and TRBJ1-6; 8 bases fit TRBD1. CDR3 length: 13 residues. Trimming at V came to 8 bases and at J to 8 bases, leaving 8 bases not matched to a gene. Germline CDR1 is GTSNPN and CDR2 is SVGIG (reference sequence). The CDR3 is CARGDRTDSPLHF. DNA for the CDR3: TGTGCCCGGGGGGACAGGACCGATTCACCCCTCCACTTT. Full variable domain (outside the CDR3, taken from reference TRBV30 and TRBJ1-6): SQTIHQWPATLVQPVGSPLSLECTVEGTSNPNLYWYRQAAGRGLQLLFYSVGIGQISSEVPQNLSASRPQDRQFILSSKKLLLSDSGFYLCARGDRTDSPLHFGNGTRLTVT.

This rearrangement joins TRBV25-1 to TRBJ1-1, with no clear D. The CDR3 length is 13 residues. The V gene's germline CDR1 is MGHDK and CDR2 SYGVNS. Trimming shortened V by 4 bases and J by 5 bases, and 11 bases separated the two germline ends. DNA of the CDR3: TGTGCCAGCAGTGTGAAGAGAGGGACTGAAGCTTTCTTT. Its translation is CASSVKRGTEAFF.

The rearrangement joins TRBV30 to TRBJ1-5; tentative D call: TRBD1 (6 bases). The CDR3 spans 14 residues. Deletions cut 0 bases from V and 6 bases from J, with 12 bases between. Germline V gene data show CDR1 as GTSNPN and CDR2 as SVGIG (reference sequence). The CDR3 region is CAWSVQGGGQPQHF. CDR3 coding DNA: TGTGCCTGGAGTGTACAGGGTGGAGGTCAGCCCCAGCATTTT. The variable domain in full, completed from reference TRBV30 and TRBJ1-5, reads SQTIHQWPATLVQPVGSPLSLECTVEGTSNPNLYWYRQAAGRGLQLLFYSVGIGQISSEVPQNLSASRPQDRQFILSSKKLLLSDSGFYLCAWSVQGGGQPQHFGDGTRLSIL.

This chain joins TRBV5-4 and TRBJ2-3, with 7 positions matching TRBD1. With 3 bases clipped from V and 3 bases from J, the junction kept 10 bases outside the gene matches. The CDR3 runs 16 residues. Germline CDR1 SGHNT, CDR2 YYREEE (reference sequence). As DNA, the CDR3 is TGTGCCAGCAGCTCCAATCGACAGGGCGTGACAGATACGCAGTATTTT. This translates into CASSSNRQGVTDTQYF.

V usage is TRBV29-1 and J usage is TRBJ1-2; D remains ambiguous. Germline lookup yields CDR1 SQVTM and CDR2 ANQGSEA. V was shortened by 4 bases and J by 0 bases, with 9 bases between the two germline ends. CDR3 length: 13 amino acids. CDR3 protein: CSVGTRTNYGYTF. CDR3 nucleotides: TGCAGCGTTGGTACGCGGACTAACTATGGCTACACCTTC.

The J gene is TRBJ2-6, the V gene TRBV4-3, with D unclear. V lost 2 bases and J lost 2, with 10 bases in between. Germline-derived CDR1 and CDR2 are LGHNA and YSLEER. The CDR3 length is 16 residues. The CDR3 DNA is TGCGCCAGCAGCCAATCTTGGAAGGCTGGGGCCAACGTCCTGACTTTC. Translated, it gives CASSQSWKAGANVLTF.

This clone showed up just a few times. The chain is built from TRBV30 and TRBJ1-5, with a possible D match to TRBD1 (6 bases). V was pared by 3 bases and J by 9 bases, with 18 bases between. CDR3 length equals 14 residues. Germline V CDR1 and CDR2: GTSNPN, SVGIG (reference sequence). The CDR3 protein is CAWSGGLGGSPQHF. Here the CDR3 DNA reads TGTGCCTGGAGCGGGGGCCTCGGGGGTTCGCCCCAGCATTTT.

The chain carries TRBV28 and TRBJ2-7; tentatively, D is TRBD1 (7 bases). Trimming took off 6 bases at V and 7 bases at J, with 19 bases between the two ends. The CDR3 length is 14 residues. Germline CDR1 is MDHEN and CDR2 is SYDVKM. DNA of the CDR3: TGTGCCAGCAGCCTGCCGGAGGGGGCGGGGGAGCAGTACTTC. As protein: CASSLPEGAGEQYF.

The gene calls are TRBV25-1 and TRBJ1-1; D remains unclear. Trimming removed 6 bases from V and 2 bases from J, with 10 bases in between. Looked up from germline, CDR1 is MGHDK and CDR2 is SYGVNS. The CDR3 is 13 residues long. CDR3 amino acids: CASSQVFNTEAFF. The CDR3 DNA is TGTGCCAGCAGCCAAGTATTTAACACTGAAGCTTTCTTT.

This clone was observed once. The CDR3 here is CASSILQGATFYNEQFF. DNA of the CDR3: TGTGCCAGTAGTATCCTACAGGGGGCTACATTCTACAATGAGCAGTTCTTC. V is TRBV19 and J is TRBJ2-1; the match to TRBD1 covers 9 bases. This CDR3 comprises 17 residues. Losses at the gene ends were 3 bases for V and 3 bases for J; bases not matched to a gene: 9. CDR1 and CDR2 from the germline V gene are LNHDA and SQIVND (reference sequence).

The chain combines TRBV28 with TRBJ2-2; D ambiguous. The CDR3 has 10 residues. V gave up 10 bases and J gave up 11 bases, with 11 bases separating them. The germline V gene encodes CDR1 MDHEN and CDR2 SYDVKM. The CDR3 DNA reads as TGTGCCACTGGCTTTGGAGAGCTGTTTTTT. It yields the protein CATGFGELFF.

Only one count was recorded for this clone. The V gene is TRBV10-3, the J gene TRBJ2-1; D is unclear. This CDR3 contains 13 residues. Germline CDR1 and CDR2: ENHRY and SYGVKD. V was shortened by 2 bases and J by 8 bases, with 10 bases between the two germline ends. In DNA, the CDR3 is TGTGCCATCAGTGAGCCGCCCTTGGATGAGCAGTTCTTC. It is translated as CAISEPPLDEQFF.

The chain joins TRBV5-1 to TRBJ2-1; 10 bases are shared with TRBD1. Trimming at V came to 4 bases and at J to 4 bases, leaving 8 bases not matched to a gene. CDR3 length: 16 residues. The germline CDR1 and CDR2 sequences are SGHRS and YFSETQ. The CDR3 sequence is CASSLYPGQGYNEQFF. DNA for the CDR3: TGCGCCAGCAGCCTATACCCGGGACAGGGGTACAATGAGCAGTTCTTC.

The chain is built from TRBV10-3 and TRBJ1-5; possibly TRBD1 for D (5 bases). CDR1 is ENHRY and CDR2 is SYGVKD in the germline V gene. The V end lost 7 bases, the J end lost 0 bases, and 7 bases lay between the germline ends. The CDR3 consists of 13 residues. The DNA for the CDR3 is TGTGCCATCAAAGGGGATAGCAATCAGCCCCAGCATTTT. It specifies CAIKGDSNQPQHF.

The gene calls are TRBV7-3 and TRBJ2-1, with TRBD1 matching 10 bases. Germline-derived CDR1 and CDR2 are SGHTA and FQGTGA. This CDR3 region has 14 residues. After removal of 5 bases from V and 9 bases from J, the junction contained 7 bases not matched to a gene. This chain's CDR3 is CASSPRTGGIEQFF. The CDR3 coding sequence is TGTGCCAGCAGCCCCAGGACAGGGGGTATTGAGCAGTTCTTC.

Here the CDR3 reads CASSFSDRYTF. The CDR3 DNA reads TGTGCCAGCAGCTTTTCCGACCGCTACACCTTC. This chain connects TRBV5-6 to TRBJ1-2; D not certain. Germline V gives CDR1 SGHDT, CDR2 YYEEEE. The V and J ends lost 2 bases and 9 bases respectively, with 8 bases between them. CDR3 size: 11 residues.

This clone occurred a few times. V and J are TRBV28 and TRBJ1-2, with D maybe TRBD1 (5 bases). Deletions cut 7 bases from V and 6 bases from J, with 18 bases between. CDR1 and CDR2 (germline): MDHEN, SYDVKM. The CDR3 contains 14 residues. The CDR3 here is CASKGTGLYHGYTF. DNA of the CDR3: TGTGCCAGCAAAGGGACGGGCCTTTATCATGGCTACACCTTC.

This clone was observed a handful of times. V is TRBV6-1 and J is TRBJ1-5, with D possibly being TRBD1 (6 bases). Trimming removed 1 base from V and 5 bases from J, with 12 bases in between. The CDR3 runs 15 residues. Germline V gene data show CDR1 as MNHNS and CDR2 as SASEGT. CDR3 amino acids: CASSEGGGRHQPQHF. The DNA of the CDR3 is TGTGCCAGCAGTGAAGGCGGGGGCCGTCATCAGCCCCAGCATTTT.

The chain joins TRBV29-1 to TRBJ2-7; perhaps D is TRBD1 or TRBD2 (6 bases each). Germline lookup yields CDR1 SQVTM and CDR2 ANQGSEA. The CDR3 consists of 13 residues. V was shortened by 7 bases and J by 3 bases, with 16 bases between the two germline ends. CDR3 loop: CSAAQGGGYEQYF. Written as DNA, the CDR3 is TGCAGCGCTGCACAGGGAGGAGGCTACGAGCAGTACTTC.